Following are 13 T cell receptor beta chains from one sample sequenced in a study of shared clonotypes between healthy human individuals. Produced via immunoSEQ multiplex PCR; TCRdb's table is partial and in-frame only. The data show millions of clones, just under 95% seen once. CD45RO-negative, CCR7-positively selected cells formed the naive CD8 fraction, excluding terminally differentiated effector memory CD45RA+ cells. Sequenced input: naive CD8+ T cells sorted from blood. The source of these receptors is a man aged 18 to 35 in good health.

This sequence joins TRBV19 and TRBJ2-2, with 10 bases matching TRBD1. With 5 bases clipped from V and 2 bases from J, the junction kept 5 bases outside the gene matches. The CDR3 runs 16 residues. Germline CDR1 reads LNHDA; CDR2 reads SQIVND (reference sequence). The CDR3 nucleotides are TGTGCCAGTAGTTTGACAGGGGGCTTTAACACCGGGGAGCTGTTTTTT. It codes for CASSLTGGFNTGELFF.

This rearrangement joins TRBV9 to TRBJ2-7; D is perhaps TRBD1 (6 bases). This CDR3 comprises 16 residues. The germline V gene has CDR1 SGDLS and CDR2 YYNGEE. V lost 4 bases and J 0 bases, leaving 17 bases between the germline ends. CDR3 sequence reads: CASSPLEGGSSYEQYF. CDR3 bases: TGTGCCAGCAGCCCCTTGGAAGGGGGTAGCTCCTACGAGCAGTACTTC.

The chain recombines TRBV5-6 with TRBJ2-3, with TRBD1 as a possible D gene (6 bases). Germline CDR1 SGHDT, CDR2 YYEEEE. The CDR3 totals 13 residues. The ends were cut back, 4 bases at V and 9 bases at J, with 15 bases in the middle. The CDR3 bases are TGTGCCAGCAGCCTGATTTTAGGACAGACGCAGTATTTT. It yields the protein CASSLILGQTQYF.

For the CDR3, the DNA is TGCGCCAGCAGCCAACTATCCGGCGAGCAGTACTTC. Translation: CASSQLSGEQYF. This chain joins TRBV4-1 and TRBJ2-7; unclear D gene. Germline V gives CDR1 MGHRA, CDR2 YSYEKL. Trimming removed 2 bases from V and 6 bases from J, with 8 bases in between. This CDR3 is built from 12 residues.

The rearrangement links TRBV13 to TRBJ2-5; D possibly corresponds to TRBD2 (6 bases). The germline V gene encodes CDR1 PRHDT and CDR2 FYEKMQ (reference sequence). The V and J ends lost 3 bases and 2 bases respectively, with 13 bases between them. The CDR3 has 15 residues. CDR3 DNA: TGTGCCAGCAGCTTTAGGCGGGACTCTCAAGAGACCCAGTACTTC. It is translated as CASSFRRDSQETQYF.

This clone was seen a few times. The V call is TRBV19, the J call TRBJ1-5, with TRBD1 as a possible D gene (5 bases). Per the germline V gene, CDR1 is LNHDA and CDR2 is SQIVND (reference sequence). The length of the CDR3 is 14 residues. With 6 bases removed from V and 4 bases from J, the gap between germline ends came to 13 bases. The CDR3, as DNA: TGTGCCAGTAGCGAAGACAGCATAAATCAGCCCCAGCATTTT. Its translation: CASSEDSINQPQHF.

V and J are TRBV4-1 and TRBJ2-7, with D maybe TRBD1 (6 bases). Germline V gene sequence: CDR1 MGHRA, CDR2 YSYEKL. Trimming took off 1 base at V and 5 bases at J, with 12 bases between the two ends. The CDR3 is 14 residues long. The CDR3 protein is CASSQVQGSNEQYF. The CDR3 DNA reads TGCGCCAGCAGCCAAGTACAGGGAAGCAACGAGCAGTACTTC.

The chain couples TRBV27 to TRBJ2-4; possible D gene TRBD1, 6 bases. Trimming cost V 1 base and J 0 bases, with 7 bases left between them. The CDR3 runs to 15 residues. From germline, CDR1 is MNHEY and CDR2 SMNVEV (reference sequence). The CDR3 sequence is CASSLLGAAKNIQYF. The CDR3, as DNA: TGTGCCAGCAGTTTATTGGGGGCAGCCAAAAACATTCAGTACTTC.

This sequence joins TRBV2 and TRBJ1-2; 7 bases map to TRBD1. Trimming removed 1 base from V and 0 bases from J; junction bases left unmatched: 5. Germline CDR1 reads SNHLY; CDR2 reads FYNNEI. This CDR3 is 16 amino acids long. The CDR3 DNA sequence: TGTGCCAGCAGTGAAGGAAGGACAGGCGCTAACTATGGCTACACCTTC. Residues: CASSEGRTGANYGYTF.

Note on this clone: Other DNA sequences in this sample translate to the same CDR3. The chain recombines TRBV13 with TRBJ2-7; TRBD2 might be the D (5 bases). The V end was cut by 2 bases, the J end by 0 bases, with 8 bases between. The CDR3 has 14 amino acids. The germline V gene encodes CDR1 PRHDT and CDR2 FYEKMQ (reference sequence). CDR3 region: CASSLKGSSYEQYF. CDR3 bases: TGTGCCAGCAGCTTAAAAGGGAGCTCCTACGAGCAGTACTTC.

The rearrangement joins TRBV4-1 to TRBJ2-7; TRBD2 agrees at 9 bases. The CDR3 totals 16 residues. Trimming cost V 0 bases and J 6 bases; bases outside gene matches: 9. From germline, CDR1 is MGHRA and CDR2 YSYEKL. DNA of the CDR3: TGCGCCAGCAGCCAAGATCTGGCGGGGGGGCCGGTCGAGCAGTACTTC. It yields the protein CASSQDLAGGPVEQYF.

V and J are TRBV5-1 and TRBJ2-7; 7 nucleotides align to TRBD1. J was trimmed by 5 bases and V by 4 bases; bases with no gene match: 6. The germline V gene has CDR1 SGHRS and CDR2 YFSETQ. This CDR3 has 13 amino acids. CDR3 nucleotide sequence: TGCGCCAGCAGCCCGTACAGGGGCAACGAGCAGTACTTC. Protein sequence: CASSPYRGNEQYF.

The chain is built from TRBV4-1 and TRBJ2-7; perhaps TRBD1 as D (6 bases). The CDR3 covers 15 residues. CDR1 and CDR2 from the germline V gene are MGHRA and YSYEKL. The V gene lost 1 base and the J gene lost 4 bases, with 14 bases spanning the gap. In nucleotides, the CDR3 is TGCGCCAGCAGCCAAGGCTTCGGACAGACGTACGAGCAGTACTTC. This encodes CASSQGFGQTYEQYF.